Listed below are T cell receptor beta chains from one sample, sequenced in a study of blood T cell repertoires in COVID-19. Libraries were prepared by immunoSEQ multiplex PCR; TCRdb keeps only in-frame clonotypes and omits some of them. The repertoire includes 350,000 or so clones, more than 90% of them detected once, and about 18% sits in the top ten. The sequencing sample was made of PBMCs or T cells enriched from blood (not recorded which). The receptors originated from a woman aged 25 to 39 who had recovered from COVID-19. Each CDR3 is given with its conserved first and last residue. The order of the fields is CDR3 protein, CDR3 DNA, D gene, clone size, V gene, CDR3 length, J gene. The D gene is left open where the match is weak. Size values are once, few and many counts, or a class for expanded clones, and some rows have none.

CDR3aa: CASLVQGSDTQYF
CDR3nt: TGTGCCAGTCTCGTTCAGGGCTCAGATACGCAGTATTTT
d_gene: NA
abundance: NA
v_gene: TRBV19
len: 13
j_gene: TRBJ2-3

CDR3aa: CASSQGQANYEQYF
CDR3nt: TGCGCCAGCAGCCAGGGACAGGCCAATTACGAGCAGTACTTC
d_gene: TRBD1
abundance: NA
v_gene: TRBV5-1
len: 14
j_gene: TRBJ2-7

CDR3aa: CACSPDSYGYTF
CDR3nt: TGTGCCTGCTCCCCCGACAGCTATGGCTACACCTTC
d_gene: NA
abundance: NA
v_gene: TRBV19
len: 12
j_gene: TRBJ1-2

CDR3aa: CASRLQGAYEQYF
CDR3nt: TGTGCCAGCAGACTCCAGGGGGCCTACGAGCAGTACTTC
d_gene: TRBD1
abundance: NA
v_gene: TRBV12-3/TRBV12-4
len: 13
j_gene: TRBJ2-7

CDR3aa: CASSVSPGTGVNQPQHF
CDR3nt: TGTGCCAGCAGCGTGAGTCCCGGGACAGGGGTGAATCAGCCCCAGCATTTT
d_gene: TRBD1
abundance: NA
v_gene: TRBV9
len: 17
j_gene: TRBJ1-5

CDR3aa: CASTQWGLQGRDYGYTF
CDR3nt: TGTGCCAGCACCCAATGGGGGCTACAGGGGCGGGACTATGGCTACACCTTC
d_gene: TRBD1
abundance: NA
v_gene: TRBV27
len: 17
j_gene: TRBJ1-2

CDR3aa: CAWSSGQGGSYEQYF
CDR3nt: TGTGCCTGGAGTTCTGGACAGGGGGGCTCCTACGAGCAGTACTTC
d_gene: TRBD1
abundance: NA
v_gene: TRBV30
len: 15
j_gene: TRBJ2-7

CDR3aa: CASSPTGGPYYGYTF
CDR3nt: TGTGCCAGCAGCCCCACGGGGGGCCCCTACTATGGCTACACCTTC
d_gene: NA
abundance: NA
v_gene: TRBV7-2
len: 15
j_gene: TRBJ1-2

CDR3aa: CASSLGTSGGQDTQYF
CDR3nt: TGTGCCAGCAGCCTAGGGACTAGCGGGGGGCAAGATACGCAGTATTTT
d_gene: TRBD2
abundance: NA
v_gene: TRBV7-3
len: 16
j_gene: TRBJ2-3

CDR3aa: CASSASTDYGYTF
CDR3nt: TGTGCCAGCTCAGCCTCGACAGATTATGGCTACACCTTC
d_gene: NA
abundance: NA
v_gene: TRBV18
len: 13
j_gene: TRBJ1-2

CDR3aa: CASSQAHLSSGDNEQFF
CDR3nt: TGTGCCAGCAGCCAAGCCCACCTATCTAGCGGGGACAATGAGCAGTTCTTC
d_gene: TRBD2
abundance: NA
v_gene: TRBV4-2
len: 17
j_gene: TRBJ2-1

CDR3aa: CASSPGQPSYEQYF
CDR3nt: TGTGCCAGCAGCCCCGGACAGCCCTCCTACGAGCAGTACTTC
d_gene: NA
abundance: NA
v_gene: TRBV14
len: 14
j_gene: TRBJ2-7

CDR3aa: CASSRVLSSYNEQFF
CDR3nt: TGTGCCAGCAGCCGCGTACTGAGCTCCTACAATGAGCAGTTCTTC
d_gene: NA
abundance: NA
v_gene: TRBV6-5
len: 15
j_gene: TRBJ2-1

CDR3aa: CASSLLTGQPPGEQYF
CDR3nt: TGTGCCAGCAGTTTATTAACAGGACAGCCCCCCGGGGAGCAGTACTTC
d_gene: NA
abundance: NA
v_gene: TRBV28
len: 16
j_gene: TRBJ2-7

CDR3aa: CASSIFEDSVGTEAFF
CDR3nt: TGTGCCAGCTCCATTTTTGAGGATTCCGTAGGCACTGAAGCTTTCTTT
d_gene: NA
abundance: NA
v_gene: TRBV18
len: 16
j_gene: TRBJ1-1

CDR3aa: CASRWTVNQPQHF
CDR3nt: TGTGCCAGCAGATGGACAGTCAATCAGCCCCAGCATTTT
d_gene: NA
abundance: NA
v_gene: TRBV12-3/TRBV12-4
len: 13
j_gene: TRBJ1-5

CDR3aa: CASSHGTSGSSYNEQFF
CDR3nt: TGTGCCAGCAGCCACGGGACTAGCGGGAGCTCCTACAATGAGCAGTTCTTC
d_gene: TRBD2
abundance: NA
v_gene: TRBV3-1/TRBV3-2
len: 17
j_gene: TRBJ2-1

CDR3aa: CASSLGDRGTNQPQHF
CDR3nt: TGTGCCAGCAGTTTAGGGGACAGGGGGACCAATCAGCCCCAGCATTTT
d_gene: TRBD1
abundance: NA
v_gene: TRBV28
len: 16
j_gene: TRBJ1-5

CDR3aa: CASTRDSRANVLTF
CDR3nt: TGTGCCAGCACCCGGGACAGCAGGGCCAACGTCCTGACTTTC
d_gene: TRBD1
abundance: NA
v_gene: TRBV25-1
len: 14
j_gene: TRBJ2-6

CDR3aa: CASSINYRGALNTEAFF
CDR3nt: TGTGCCAGTAGTATAAACTACAGGGGCGCCTTGAACACTGAAGCTTTCTTT
d_gene: TRBD1
abundance: NA
v_gene: TRBV19
len: 17
j_gene: TRBJ1-1

CDR3aa: CASSLLAGRGSEQYF
CDR3nt: TGTGCCAGCAGTTTATTGGCAGGGAGGGGGTCCGAGCAGTACTTC
d_gene: NA
abundance: NA
v_gene: TRBV27
len: 15
j_gene: TRBJ2-7

CDR3aa: CASSLVTENIQYF
CDR3nt: TGTGCCAGCAGCTTAGTTACGGAAAACATTCAGTACTTC
d_gene: NA
abundance: NA
v_gene: TRBV7-2
len: 13
j_gene: TRBJ2-4

CDR3aa: CASSWTIQGFAGELFF
CDR3nt: TGCGCCAGCAGCTGGACGATACAGGGATTCGCCGGGGAGCTGTTTTTT
d_gene: NA
abundance: NA
v_gene: TRBV5-1
len: 16
j_gene: TRBJ2-2

CDR3aa: CASSQDRAVFLGEKLFF
CDR3nt: TGTGCCAGCAGCCAAGACAGGGCAGTGTTTTTGGGTGAAAAACTGTTTTTT
d_gene: NA
abundance: NA
v_gene: TRBV4-2
len: 17
j_gene: TRBJ1-4

CDR3aa: CASSQDRWGDYGYTF
CDR3nt: TGCGCCAGCAGCCAAGATCGGTGGGGGGACTATGGCTACACCTTC
d_gene: NA
abundance: NA
v_gene: TRBV4-3
len: 15
j_gene: TRBJ1-2

CDR3aa: CASSQVTGAGEYNEQFF
CDR3nt: TGTGCCAGCAGCCAAGTAACTGGTGCGGGAGAGTACAATGAGCAGTTCTTC
d_gene: TRBD2
abundance: NA
v_gene: TRBV4-2
len: 17
j_gene: TRBJ2-1

CDR3aa: CASSIFPILVDRGHSGANVLTF
CDR3nt: TGTGCCAGTAGTATCTTCCCTATCCTGGTCGACAGGGGACACTCTGGGGCCAACGTCCTGACTTTC
d_gene: TRBD1
abundance: NA
v_gene: TRBV19
len: 22
j_gene: TRBJ2-6

CDR3aa: CSASIPGRTEAFF
CDR3nt: TGCAGTGCTAGTATACCAGGGAGGACTGAAGCTTTCTTT
d_gene: NA
abundance: NA
v_gene: TRBV20-1
len: 13
j_gene: TRBJ1-1

CDR3aa: CASSRPGTGALWGYTF
CDR3nt: TGTGCCAGTAGTAGGCCCGGGACAGGGGCCCTCTGGGGCTACACCTTC
d_gene: TRBD1
abundance: NA
v_gene: TRBV19
len: 16
j_gene: TRBJ1-2

CDR3aa: CASSYNLGNTEAFF
CDR3nt: TGTGCCAGCAGTTACAATCTTGGCAACACTGAAGCTTTCTTT
d_gene: NA
abundance: NA
v_gene: TRBV6-5
len: 14
j_gene: TRBJ1-1

CDR3aa: CASSPGPTNREPLYEQYF
CDR3nt: TGCGCCAGCAGCCCGGGCCCCACTAACAGGGAACCCCTCTACGAGCAGTACTTC
d_gene: NA
abundance: once
v_gene: TRBV5-1
len: 18
j_gene: TRBJ2-7

CDR3aa: CASSSGHTYEQYF
CDR3nt: TGTGCCAGCAGTTCGGGACATACCTACGAGCAGTACTTC
d_gene: NA
abundance: NA
v_gene: TRBV6-8
len: 13
j_gene: TRBJ2-7

CDR3aa: CASSEWLQSTGNTIYF
CDR3nt: TGTGCCAGCAGTGAATGGCTCCAGTCGACTGGAAACACCATATATTTT
d_gene: NA
abundance: NA
v_gene: TRBV6-1
len: 16
j_gene: TRBJ1-3

CDR3aa: CASSWGGGEQFF
CDR3nt: TGTGCCAGCAGTTGGGGGGGCGGTGAGCAGTTCTTC
d_gene: NA
abundance: NA
v_gene: TRBV12-3/TRBV12-4
len: 12
j_gene: TRBJ2-1

CDR3aa: CASSERSLAGDNEQFF
CDR3nt: TGTGCCAGCAGTGAAAGGTCACTAGCGGGAGACAATGAGCAGTTCTTC
d_gene: TRBD2
abundance: NA
v_gene: TRBV6-1
len: 16
j_gene: TRBJ2-1

CDR3aa: CASSPTDSFRVSGANVLTF
CDR3nt: TGTGCCAGCAGCCCCACCGACAGTTTCCGAGTCTCTGGGGCCAACGTCCTGACTTTC
d_gene: NA
abundance: NA
v_gene: TRBV7-9
len: 19
j_gene: TRBJ2-6

CDR3aa: CASIPQADQPQHF
CDR3nt: TGTGCCAGCATCCCGCAGGCCGATCAGCCCCAGCATTTT
d_gene: NA
abundance: NA
v_gene: TRBV28
len: 13
j_gene: TRBJ1-5

CDR3aa: CASNSPGQGFTEAFF
CDR3nt: TGTGCCAGCAACTCCCCGGGACAGGGGTTTACTGAAGCTTTCTTT
d_gene: TRBD1
abundance: NA
v_gene: TRBV6-5
len: 15
j_gene: TRBJ1-1

CDR3aa: CASGRALYNEQFF
CDR3nt: TGTGCCAGCGGGAGGGCCCTGTACAATGAGCAGTTCTTC
d_gene: TRBD2
abundance: NA
v_gene: TRBV11-2
len: 13
j_gene: TRBJ2-1

CDR3aa: CASSQEGSLVNQPQHF
CDR3nt: TGCGCCAGCAGCCAGGAGGGGAGTCTGGTCAATCAGCCCCAGCATTTT
d_gene: NA
abundance: NA
v_gene: TRBV4-1
len: 16
j_gene: TRBJ1-5

CDR3aa: CASKGTGTYNEQFF
CDR3nt: TGTGCCAGCAAAGGGACAGGGACCTACAATGAGCAGTTCTTC
d_gene: TRBD1
abundance: NA
v_gene: TRBV28
len: 14
j_gene: TRBJ2-1

CDR3aa: CASSLEARQPQHF
CDR3nt: TGTGCCAGCAGCTTAGAAGCCAGGCAGCCCCAGCATTTT
d_gene: NA
abundance: NA
v_gene: TRBV7-2
len: 13
j_gene: TRBJ1-5

CDR3aa: CASSLSPLAEQYF
CDR3nt: TGTGCCAGCAGCCTGTCCCCTCTGGCCGAGCAGTACTTC
d_gene: NA
abundance: once
v_gene: TRBV11-3
len: 13
j_gene: TRBJ2-7

CDR3aa: CASTTGVGYTF
CDR3nt: TGTGCCAGCACGACAGGGGTTGGCTACACCTTC
d_gene: TRBD1
abundance: once
v_gene: TRBV2
len: 11
j_gene: TRBJ1-2

CDR3aa: CASSQVASGGVKGAKNIQYF
CDR3nt: TGCGCCAGCAGCCAAGTGGCTAGCGGGGGGGTTAAGGGGGCCAAAAACATTCAGTACTTC
d_gene: TRBD2
abundance: NA
v_gene: TRBV4-1
len: 20
j_gene: TRBJ2-4

CDR3aa: CATSDVGLAGGLLYQETQYF
CDR3nt: TGTGCCACCAGTGATGTCGGTCTAGCGGGGGGCCTCCTGTACCAAGAGACCCAGTACTTC
d_gene: TRBD2
abundance: NA
v_gene: TRBV24-1
len: 20
j_gene: TRBJ2-5

CDR3aa: CASSFGGNEQFF
CDR3nt: TGTGCCAGCAGTTTTGGAGGGAATGAGCAGTTCTTC
d_gene: NA
abundance: NA
v_gene: TRBV12-3/TRBV12-4
len: 12
j_gene: TRBJ2-1

CDR3aa: CASSSLAGSDEQFF
CDR3nt: TGCGCCAGCAGCTCCCTAGCGGGGTCGGACGAGCAGTTCTTC
d_gene: TRBD2
abundance: NA
v_gene: TRBV5-1
len: 14
j_gene: TRBJ2-1

CDR3aa: CASSPRRNPGQAYEQYF
CDR3nt: TGTGCCAGCAGCCCACGACGCAACCCGGGACAGGCCTACGAGCAGTACTTC
d_gene: NA
abundance: NA
v_gene: TRBV21-1
len: 17
j_gene: TRBJ2-7

CDR3aa: CASISAGASEAFF
CDR3nt: TGTGCCAGCATCTCCGCGGGGGCGAGTGAAGCTTTCTTT
d_gene: NA
abundance: NA
v_gene: TRBV6-6
len: 13
j_gene: TRBJ1-1

CDR3aa: CASSYTGTVAKNIQYF
CDR3nt: TGTGCCAGCAGTTACACGGGAACGGTAGCCAAAAACATTCAGTACTTC
d_gene: NA
abundance: NA
v_gene: TRBV6-5
len: 16
j_gene: TRBJ2-4

CDR3aa: CASSERWGPETQYF
CDR3nt: TGTGCCAGTAGCGAAAGATGGGGGCCAGAGACCCAGTACTTC
d_gene: NA
abundance: NA
v_gene: TRBV19
len: 14
j_gene: TRBJ2-5

CDR3aa: CASRAWYQPQHF
CDR3nt: TGTGCCAGCAGGGCTTGGTATCAGCCCCAGCATTTT
d_gene: NA
abundance: NA
v_gene: TRBV28
len: 12
j_gene: TRBJ1-5